This T cell receptor (beta chain) emerged from a study of T cells in Graves' hyperthyroidism and ophthalmopathy. Germline V gene data show CDR1 as MNHNS and CDR2 as SASEGT. The CDR3 has 14 amino acids. Germline trimming cut 6 bases from V and 4 bases from J; bases unmatched to any gene: 8. Exclusion of a patient resulted from uncontrolled infection, other autoimmune disease, pregnancy or lactation. Each 10 ml fresh peripheral blood draw supplied the PBMCs. From RNA transcripts, TCR beta CDR3 regions were amplified. First-round RT-PCR with HTBI primers amplified the TCR CDR3 region. TCRdb called the multiplex PCR reads again in MiXCR, with one record for every CDR3 protein. This sample yields hundreds of thousands of distinct CDR3 sequences, of which approximately 13% are seen a single time; around 9.2% belongs to the top ten.

The chain has TRBV6-1 and TRBJ1-2; TRBD1 agrees at 7 bases. Source material: blood. The receptor was isolated from a young woman with Graves' hyperthyroidism. DNA for the CDR3: TGTGCCAGCAGCTCCCGTAGGGACAGCTATGGCTACACCTTC. Residues: CASSSRRDSYGYTF.